These T cell receptor beta chains were read from a single sample in a study of T cell changes during pregnancy in multiple sclerosis. Produced via immunoSEQ multiplex PCR; TCRdb's table is partial and in-frame only. Of tens of thousands of clones in the sample, about 90% were seen once. Sequences were derived from peripheral blood, sampled in the first trimester of pregnancy. These receptors all come from a female donor in good health, enrolled as a control in a pregnancy study. Each CDR3 is given with its conserved first and last residue. The D gene is left open where the match is weak. Clone size is stated in some rows and not others, as once, few, many or a class when expanded.

clone size: once; J gene: TRBJ1-2; CDR3 length: 14; V gene: TRBV19; D gene: NA; CDR3 DNA: TGTGCCAGTAGCGGGGGACCCGGTAACTATGGCTACACCTTC; CDR3 protein: CASSGGPGNYGYTF
clone size: NA; J gene: TRBJ2-1; CDR3 length: 16; V gene: TRBV30; D gene: TRBD2; CDR3 DNA: TGTGCCTGGACCGGGGGGGGAGGGCGCTTTAGGGATGAGCAGTTCTTC; CDR3 protein: CAWTGGGGRFRDEQFF
clone size: NA; J gene: TRBJ2-7; CDR3 length: 16; V gene: TRBV13; D gene: TRBD1; CDR3 DNA: TGTGCCAGCAGCTTCCTTACCGGGACAGGGGTGGGAGAGCAGTACTTC; CDR3 protein: CASSFLTGTGVGEQYF
clone size: NA; J gene: TRBJ2-1; CDR3 length: 17; V gene: TRBV21-1; D gene: NA; CDR3 DNA: TGTGCCAGCAGCAAAGCTCGTAAGAGCGGGAGTAGTAATGAGCAGTTCTTC; CDR3 protein: CASSKARKSGSSNEQFF
clone size: NA; J gene: TRBJ2-7; CDR3 length: 19; V gene: TRBV5-3; D gene: TRBD1; CDR3 DNA: TGTGCCAGAAGCGAGTCCACGATCAATGACCGGGACAGGGTATACGAGCAGTACTTC; CDR3 protein: CARSESTINDRDRVYEQYF
clone size: NA; J gene: TRBJ2-7; CDR3 length: 9; V gene: TRBV6-5; D gene: NA; CDR3 DNA: TGTGCCAGCCCCAACGAGCAGTACTTC; CDR3 protein: CASPNEQYF
clone size: NA; J gene: TRBJ1-4; CDR3 length: 15; V gene: TRBV30; D gene: NA; CDR3 DNA: TGTGCCTGGAGTGTTGTGGGGGGAAGCAATGAAAAACTGTTTTTT; CDR3 protein: CAWSVVGGSNEKLFF
clone size: NA; J gene: TRBJ1-2; CDR3 length: 14; V gene: TRBV10-3; D gene: TRBD1; CDR3 DNA: TGTGCCATCAGTGGTGACAGGGTCGTCTATGGCTACACCTTC; CDR3 protein: CAISGDRVVYGYTF
clone size: NA; J gene: TRBJ1-1; CDR3 length: 14; V gene: TRBV11-2; D gene: TRBD1; CDR3 DNA: TGTGCCAGCAGCTCGCTCAGGGGGGACACTGAAGCTTTCTTT; CDR3 protein: CASSSLRGDTEAFF
clone size: once; J gene: TRBJ1-1; CDR3 length: 14; V gene: TRBV15; D gene: NA; CDR3 DNA: TGTGCCACCAGCAGCCACCTCTCTACCACTGAAGCTTTCTTT; CDR3 protein: CATSSHLSTTEAFF
clone size: NA; J gene: TRBJ1-6; CDR3 length: 15; V gene: TRBV10-3; D gene: NA; CDR3 DNA: TGTGCCATCAGACTCGACAGCTCCCTTAATTCACCCCTCCACTTT; CDR3 protein: CAIRLDSSLNSPLHF
clone size: NA; J gene: TRBJ2-5; CDR3 length: 17; V gene: TRBV11-3; D gene: TRBD2; CDR3 DNA: TGTGCCAGCAGCTTAGATGGGCAGCGGGGGAGCCAAGAGACCCAGTACTTC; CDR3 protein: CASSLDGQRGSQETQYF
clone size: once; J gene: TRBJ1-3; CDR3 length: 16; V gene: TRBV6-1; D gene: TRBD1; CDR3 DNA: TGTGCCAGCAGTGAAGCTGACAGGGGTGTGATAAACACCATATATTTT; CDR3 protein: CASSEADRGVINTIYF
clone size: NA; J gene: TRBJ1-3; CDR3 length: 12; V gene: TRBV27; D gene: NA; CDR3 DNA: TGTGCCAGCAGTGGTCCGGGATCCACCATATATTTT; CDR3 protein: CASSGPGSTIYF
clone size: NA; J gene: TRBJ1-2; CDR3 length: 16; V gene: TRBV29-1; D gene: TRBD1; CDR3 DNA: TGCAGCGTACACTACCTCCGGGACAGATCTAACTATGGCTACACCTTC; CDR3 protein: CSVHYLRDRSNYGYTF
clone size: NA; J gene: TRBJ1-1; CDR3 length: 16; V gene: TRBV11-2; D gene: NA; CDR3 DNA: TGTGCCAGCAGCCGAGCCCAGGGACTGTTGAACACTGAAGCTTTCTTT; CDR3 protein: CASSRAQGLLNTEAFF
clone size: NA; J gene: TRBJ2-2; CDR3 length: 15; V gene: TRBV10-3; D gene: NA; CDR3 DNA: TGTGCCATCAGTGATGAGGGGGGGCCCCCCGGGGAGCTGTTTTTT; CDR3 protein: CAISDEGGPPGELFF
clone size: NA; J gene: TRBJ1-6; CDR3 length: 15; V gene: TRBV7-2; D gene: NA; CDR3 DNA: TGTGCCAGCAGTCCACCGGGATTGGGTAATTCACCCCTCCACTTT; CDR3 protein: CASSPPGLGNSPLHF
clone size: NA; J gene: TRBJ2-1; CDR3 length: 19; V gene: TRBV15; D gene: NA; CDR3 DNA: TGTGCCACCAGCAGAGAAGCCGCAATAGCGGTGGTGGTGGGCAATGAGCAGTTCTTC; CDR3 protein: CATSREAAIAVVVGNEQFF
clone size: NA; J gene: TRBJ2-1; CDR3 length: 14; V gene: TRBV7-8; D gene: NA; CDR3 DNA: TGTGCCAGCAGCTTAGGAGTCCTAATACATGAGCAGTTCTTC; CDR3 protein: CASSLGVLIHEQFF
clone size: NA; J gene: TRBJ1-1; CDR3 length: 13; V gene: TRBV4-3; D gene: NA; CDR3 DNA: TGCGCCAGCAGCCAGGTCCCCAGCACTGAAGCTTTCTTT; CDR3 protein: CASSQVPSTEAFF
clone size: NA; J gene: TRBJ2-5; CDR3 length: 14; V gene: TRBV5-4; D gene: NA; CDR3 DNA: TGTGCCAGCAGCTTGTGGGAGATACAAGAGACCCAGTACTTC; CDR3 protein: CASSLWEIQETQYF
clone size: NA; J gene: TRBJ1-1; CDR3 length: 14; V gene: TRBV7-9; D gene: TRBD1; CDR3 DNA: TGTGCCAGCAGCCATCGTACAGGGGGGTTTGAAGCTTTCTTT; CDR3 protein: CASSHRTGGFEAFF
clone size: few; J gene: TRBJ2-7; CDR3 length: 14; V gene: TRBV5-4; D gene: TRBD1; CDR3 DNA: TGTGCCAGCAGTCCGGGACAGAGAAACTACGAGCAGTACTTC; CDR3 protein: CASSPGQRNYEQYF
clone size: NA; J gene: TRBJ1-1; CDR3 length: 14; V gene: TRBV5-1; D gene: TRBD1; CDR3 DNA: TGCGCCAGCAGGAACGACGCAGGGGGTACTGAAGCTTTCTTT; CDR3 protein: CASRNDAGGTEAFF
clone size: NA; J gene: TRBJ2-7; CDR3 length: 14; V gene: TRBV5-6; D gene: TRBD2; CDR3 DNA: TGTGCCAGCAGCCGGGGGGAGTATAACTACGAGCAGTACTTC; CDR3 protein: CASSRGEYNYEQYF
clone size: NA; J gene: TRBJ2-1; CDR3 length: 14; V gene: TRBV6-5; D gene: TRBD1; CDR3 DNA: TGTGCCAGCTCGACAGGGGGAGCCCACAATGAGCAGTTCTTC; CDR3 protein: CASSTGGAHNEQFF
clone size: NA; J gene: TRBJ2-7; CDR3 length: 14; V gene: TRBV6-5; D gene: TRBD1; CDR3 DNA: TGTGCCAGCAGCCGGGGACAGGGGGTGAACGAGCAGTACTTC; CDR3 protein: CASSRGQGVNEQYF
clone size: once; J gene: TRBJ2-1; CDR3 length: 12; V gene: TRBV11-2; D gene: TRBD1; CDR3 DNA: TGTGCCAGCAGCTTAGCTCGACAGGGACAGTTCTTC; CDR3 protein: CASSLARQGQFF
clone size: NA; J gene: TRBJ1-5; CDR3 length: 14; V gene: TRBV29-1; D gene: TRBD1; CDR3 DNA: TGCAGCGTAGTGACAGGGGGCAGCAATCAGCCCCAGCATTTT; CDR3 protein: CSVVTGGSNQPQHF
clone size: NA; J gene: TRBJ1-2; CDR3 length: 15; V gene: TRBV6-1; D gene: TRBD1; CDR3 DNA: TGTGCCAGCAGTGTCCGGGACAGGGGGAACCATGGCTACACCTTC; CDR3 protein: CASSVRDRGNHGYTF
clone size: once; J gene: TRBJ2-2; CDR3 length: 14; V gene: TRBV9; D gene: TRBD2; CDR3 DNA: TGTGCCAGCAGCGGGGGGGACTACCTAGGGGAGCTGTTTTTT; CDR3 protein: CASSGGDYLGELFF
clone size: NA; J gene: TRBJ2-7; CDR3 length: 15; V gene: TRBV13; D gene: NA; CDR3 DNA: TGTGCCAGCAGCTTCCTTATGGGGCGCACGTACGAGCAGTACTTC; CDR3 protein: CASSFLMGRTYEQYF
clone size: NA; J gene: TRBJ1-4; CDR3 length: 14; V gene: TRBV7-9; D gene: NA; CDR3 DNA: TGTGCCAGCAGCTTAGGTGGAGCTAATGAAAAACTGTTTTTT; CDR3 protein: CASSLGGANEKLFF
clone size: NA; J gene: TRBJ1-2; CDR3 length: 13; V gene: TRBV29-1; D gene: TRBD1; CDR3 DNA: TGCAGCGTTCCCAGGGGGCGGGATTGGGTCTACACCTTC; CDR3 protein: CSVPRGRDWVYTF
clone size: once; J gene: TRBJ2-7; CDR3 length: 15; V gene: TRBV9; D gene: TRBD1; CDR3 DNA: TGTGCCAGCAGCGCGGGACAGGGGATCCCCTACGAGCAGTACTTC; CDR3 protein: CASSAGQGIPYEQYF
clone size: NA; J gene: TRBJ2-1; CDR3 length: 14; V gene: TRBV10-1; D gene: TRBD2; CDR3 DNA: TGCGCCAGCAGTAAGCGGGGGGGATACAATGAGCAGTTCTTC; CDR3 protein: CASSKRGGYNEQFF
clone size: NA; J gene: TRBJ2-2; CDR3 length: 15; V gene: TRBV6-1; D gene: NA; CDR3 DNA: TGTGCCAGCAGTCGGGCAGGGGTAGGGACCGGGGAGCTGTTTTTT; CDR3 protein: CASSRAGVGTGELFF
clone size: NA; J gene: TRBJ1-2; CDR3 length: 14; V gene: TRBV5-1; D gene: TRBD1; CDR3 DNA: TGCGCCAGCAGTCCAGGGGGAAGTAACTATGGCTACACCTTC; CDR3 protein: CASSPGGSNYGYTF
clone size: NA; J gene: TRBJ2-7; CDR3 length: 11; V gene: TRBV30; D gene: NA; CDR3 DNA: TGTGCCTGGGAGGTGGGTTACGAGCAGTACTTC; CDR3 protein: CAWEVGYEQYF
clone size: few; J gene: TRBJ1-2; CDR3 length: 19; V gene: TRBV4-3; D gene: NA; CDR3 DNA: TGCGCCAGCAGCCAAGATGATGAATCCGGGGTAAATCTCCCCTATGGCTACACCTTC; CDR3 protein: CASSQDDESGVNLPYGYTF
clone size: NA; J gene: TRBJ2-2; CDR3 length: 17; V gene: TRBV29-1; D gene: TRBD1; CDR3 DNA: TGCAGCGTTGAAGATGGGACAGGGGGCGCGAACACCGGGGAGCTGTTTTTT; CDR3 protein: CSVEDGTGGANTGELFF
clone size: few; J gene: TRBJ2-7; CDR3 length: 16; V gene: TRBV7-9; D gene: TRBD2; CDR3 DNA: TGTGCCAGCAGCGATTCGGGAGCGGGACTGTCCTACGAGCAGTACTTC; CDR3 protein: CASSDSGAGLSYEQYF
clone size: NA; J gene: TRBJ1-1; CDR3 length: 16; V gene: TRBV7-8; D gene: NA; CDR3 DNA: TGTGCCAGCAGCTTAGCCGGGACCTTGGGGGGCACTGAAGCTTTCTTT; CDR3 protein: CASSLAGTLGGTEAFF
clone size: NA; J gene: TRBJ1-3; CDR3 length: 13; V gene: TRBV4-1; D gene: NA; CDR3 DNA: TGCGCCAGCAGCCAGTCAGGGGGAAACACCATATATTTT; CDR3 protein: CASSQSGGNTIYF
clone size: NA; J gene: TRBJ2-1; CDR3 length: 14; V gene: TRBV6-1; D gene: TRBD2; CDR3 DNA: TGTGCCAGCAGTGGGCGGACTAGCACTTCTGAGCAGTTCTTC; CDR3 protein: CASSGRTSTSEQFF
clone size: once; J gene: TRBJ2-7; CDR3 length: 16; V gene: TRBV5-5; D gene: NA; CDR3 DNA: TGTGCCAGCAGCTTGGAGGGGCAGGTTGATTTCAACGAGCAGTACTTC; CDR3 protein: CASSLEGQVDFNEQYF
clone size: once; J gene: TRBJ2-3; CDR3 length: 16; V gene: TRBV12-5; D gene: TRBD1; CDR3 DNA: TGTGCTAGTGGTTTGTTACTAGGGGGCTCAGCAGATACGCAGTATTTT; CDR3 protein: CASGLLLGGSADTQYF
clone size: NA; J gene: TRBJ1-2; CDR3 length: 13; V gene: TRBV7-9; D gene: NA; CDR3 DNA: TGTGCCAGCAGCCCGGGACTGAGCTATGGCTACACCTTC; CDR3 protein: CASSPGLSYGYTF
clone size: NA; J gene: TRBJ1-4; CDR3 length: 13; V gene: TRBV30; D gene: TRBD1; CDR3 DNA: TGTGCCGCCCTCGGACAGGGGCATGAAAAACTGTTTTTT; CDR3 protein: CAALGQGHEKLFF
clone size: NA; J gene: TRBJ1-4; CDR3 length: 14; V gene: TRBV5-5; D gene: TRBD1; CDR3 DNA: TGTGCCAGCAGCGACGGGACAGAGAATGAAAAACTGTTTTTT; CDR3 protein: CASSDGTENEKLFF
clone size: NA; J gene: TRBJ1-1; CDR3 length: 15; V gene: TRBV29-1; D gene: TRBD1; CDR3 DNA: TGCAGCGTTGAGTGGGACAGCCGCGCGGGGACTGAAGCTTTCTTT; CDR3 protein: CSVEWDSRAGTEAFF
clone size: NA; J gene: TRBJ1-1; CDR3 length: 15; V gene: TRBV9; D gene: TRBD1; CDR3 DNA: TGTGCCAGCAGCGTCCTCGGGACAGTGAACACTGAAGCTTTCTTT; CDR3 protein: CASSVLGTVNTEAFF
clone size: NA; J gene: TRBJ2-1; CDR3 length: 14; V gene: TRBV7-9; D gene: TRBD2; CDR3 DNA: TGTGCCAGCGGGGGGGGATGGTCCTACAATGAGCAGTTCTTC; CDR3 protein: CASGGGWSYNEQFF